This TCR beta chain was retrieved from a study of blood T cell repertoires in COVID-19. Study context: Samples came from the United States, Italy and Spain, spanning acute and convalescent COVID-19. The analysed material was cDNA or gDNA that came from T cells, B-cell-depleted T cells, or PBMCs.

Germline V gives CDR1 SGHTA, CDR2 FQGTGA. The CDR3 consists of 14 residues. Deletions cut 0 bases from V and 0 bases from J, with 4 bases between. In the study's own analysis: Amplification from reference gene primers served as the basis for estimated nucleated cell counts. The table came from immunoSEQ multiplex PCR; TCRdb's copy has only in-frame clones and leaves some out. V and J calls and clone size are given by that table; D and trimming were obtained from the DNA. The data hold about 55,000 clones, with 85% observed a single time. V is TRBV7-3 and J is TRBJ2-3; D gene uncertain. The clonotype comes from a human donor in a cohort sampled during active COVID-19. Specimen: peripheral blood. The CDR3 here is CASSLTASTDTQYF. The DNA of the CDR3 is TGTGCCAGCAGCTTAACAGCTAGCACAGATACGCAGTATTTT. The full variable domain, its missing parts supplied by reference TRBV7-3 and TRBJ2-3, is GAGVSQTPSNKVTEKGKYVELRCDPISGHTALYWYRQSLGQGPEFLIYFQGTGAADDSGLPNDRFFAVRPEGSVSTLKIQRTERGDSAVYLCASSLTASTDTQYFGPGTRLTVL.